This T cell receptor beta chain was sequenced during a study of beta chain features in type 1 diabetes (dated by TCRdb to the late 2010s). Some background on the complete study: Patients and healthy donors did not differ in mean age, gender distribution, total cell number or subset yield. Across all samples, 90 million to 130 million sorted cells were examined, and cell number per subset correlated strongly with RNA yield. In the study, TCRB repertoires of sorted circulating CD4+ T cell subsets from recently diagnosed type 1 diabetes patients were compared with those of matched healthy donors. Regulatory and stem cell-like memory subsets were obtained from only 8 patients and about 8 healthy donors, while naive and central memory subsets were obtained from all 30 or so donors.

The CDR3 spans 17 residues, from the cysteine through the phenylalanine. The kept DNA is CDR3 alone, 51 bases in frame from the first base. V loses 2 bases, J loses 0 bases, and the germline ends lie 13 bases apart. Per the germline V gene, MDHEN is the CDR1 and SYDVKM is the CDR2. Summary of the overall study and its limitations: Naive, central memory and regulatory TCRB repertoires appeared to be more alike among patients than among healthy donors. PCR might favor shorter templates, but patient and control samples were amplified and corrected together, so any skew would affect both groups equally. A moderate but significant shortening of TCRB CDR3 length was observed in type 1 diabetes patients in all four CD4+ subsets. Because cDNA was sequenced instead of genomic DNA, activated cells with high expression could be over-represented, although the groups did not differ in activation or CD3 levels. Only small numbers of individuals were included in the HLA sub-analyses, which left unresolved whether HLA type had any influence on TCRB rearrangement. Patients with type 1 diabetes made fewer insertions and deleted more nucleotides at VDJ recombination sites, implying thymic rearrangement abnormalities.

The entire isolated RNA was reverse transcribed using the High Capacity cDNA Reverse Transcription Kit, and thus expressed TCRB transcripts were sequenced. Deep immunoSEQ sequencing was performed on naive, central memory and regulatory T cell samples, with an average of around 3.5 million total reads per sample. Sorted cells were lysed in RLT buffer and RNA was extracted with DNase-treated RNeasy Micro or Mini kits, depending on cell number. Each cell subset was processed separately to prevent cross-contamination, with patient and healthy donor samples processed together. Using the immunoSEQ multiplex PCR, TCRB sequences were amplified from cDNA into 87-bp fragments spanning the CDR3 region. Sequencing of the amplicons was performed on the Illumina HiSeq platform. The authors processed their data as follows. Synthetic template baselines were used to correct PCR bias computationally, reads within Hamming distance 2 were collapsed together, and singletons that could not be merged were discarded. Reads were aligned to IMGT to assign V, D and J genes, CDR3 length, and insertions or deletions at six rearrangement sites. Clonotype counts were normalized to sorted cell number within each subset before computing true diversity and Gini coefficients with the tcR R package. The overlap coefficient, calculated on TCRB nucleotide sequences, was used to quantify repertoire sharing. Out-of-frame TCRB sequences from naive cells were analyzed as a proxy for the pre-selection repertoire. This is the immuneACCESS table as TCRdb keeps it, with only in-frame sequences that have V and J called. A part of the clones is gone; compared with another copy, unresolved V genes explain less than half, and the rest is unexplained. The V and J calls and clone size were taken over from that table, and D and trimming were inferred from the DNA. The sample table shows some 350,000 clones, and approximately 12% are seen once. About 0.015% of the sample belongs to the ten largest clones.

Each donor gave one peripheral blood draw, averaging approximately 120 mL, which was collected into heparinised tubes. Naive, central memory, regulatory and stem cell-like memory CD4+ T cells were sorted on a BD FACSAria II using a panel including CD45RO, CCR7, CD25, CD127, CD95 and CD27. Every sorted population had a purity above 98%. PBMCs were separated immediately by Lymphoprep density gradient centrifugation and were stained directly, without being cultured. To minimize batch effects, samples were stained and sorted in pairs, one healthy donor with one patient per experiment. In regard to this clone: The clone's antigen remains unknown. Nothing much larger sits one base from this clone, and base qualities are not available.

Sequenced: naive CD4+ T cells from blood. Per the publication, the cell subset or site label means: true naive CD4+ T cells. The TCR sequence derives from a woman younger than 30 with type 1 diabetes. The sequence joins TRBV28 to TRBJ2-2; the D gene is possibly TRBD2, with 5 bases matching. The nucleotide sequence reads TGTGCCAGCAGTTTACCTGGACTCAACGCGAACACCGGGGAGCTGTTTTTT. The encoded protein is CASSLPGLNANTGELFF. The entire variable domain, with the stretches around the CDR3 drawn from the reference TRBV28 and TRBJ2-2 proteins, is DVKVTQSSRYLVKRTGEKVFLECVQDMDHENMFWYRQDPGLGLRLIYFSYDVKMKEKGDIPEGYSVSREKKERFSLILESASTNQTSMYLCASSLPGLNANTGELFFGEGSRLTVL.